The next 9 T cell receptor beta chains were all read from a single sample in a study of blood T cell repertoires in COVID-19. Produced via immunoSEQ multiplex PCR; TCRdb's table is partial and in-frame only. The sample has roughly 74,000 clones, approximately 85% seen once. Sequences were obtained from peripheral blood. These receptors all stem from a man aged 70 or older with acute or convalescent COVID-19.

This chain joins TRBV5-8 and TRBJ2-2; D is perhaps TRBD2 (5 bases). Trimming shortened V by 4 bases and J by 0 bases, and 13 bases separated the two germline ends. Per the germline V gene, CDR1 is SGHTS and CDR2 is YDEGEE. CDR3 size: 16 residues. CDR3 protein: CASSVGSGANTGELFF. The CDR3 DNA follows: TGTGCCAGCAGCGTCGGAAGCGGCGCGAACACCGGGGAGCTGTTTTTT.

The chain joins TRBV28 to TRBJ2-3; 7 nucleotides line up with TRBD2. CDR1 and CDR2 (germline): MDHEN, SYDVKM. This CDR3 has 14 amino acids. V dropped 4 bases and J dropped 8; count of bases not matched to a gene: 9. The CDR3 nucleotides are TGTGCCAGCAGTTCCAGCGGGACCGTAGGTACGCAGTATTTT. Encoded protein: CASSSSGTVGTQYF.

The rearrangement joins TRBV15 to TRBJ1-1; TRBD1 is a possible D gene (6 bases). The V and J ends lost 5 bases and 1 base respectively, with 14 bases between them. The germline V gene has CDR1 LNHNV and CDR2 YYDKDF (reference sequence). CDR3 length equals 15 residues. DNA of the CDR3: TGTGCCACCAGCGGACGACGGACAGCGAACACTGAAGCTTTCTTT. It encodes CATSGRRTANTEAFF.

The gene calls are TRBV10-1 and TRBJ1-2; TRBD1 matches at 10 bases. Losses at the gene ends were 3 bases for V and 0 bases for J; bases not matched to a gene: 7. This CDR3 spans 17 amino acids. Germline V gene data show CDR1 as WNHNN and CDR2 as SYGVQD (reference sequence). CDR3 residues: CASSERDRGPSNYGYTF. In nucleotides, the CDR3 is TGCGCCAGCAGTGAACGGGACAGGGGCCCCTCTAACTATGGCTACACCTTC.

The CDR3 is CASSSRDRAYEQYF. The CDR3, as DNA: TGTGCCAGCAGCAGCCGGGACAGGGCGTACGAGCAGTACTTC. This chain uses TRBV3-1 (or the pseudogene TRBV3-2) with TRBJ2-7, with 9 bases aligning to TRBD1. The CDR3 is 14 amino acids. Germline V gene sequence: CDR1 LGHDT, CDR2 YNNKEL (reference sequence). The V and J ends lost 5 bases and 4 bases, in that order; junction bases with no gene match: 6.

This clone was recorded once. This rearrangement joins TRBV5-1 to TRBJ2-3, with 7 bases that match TRBD1. V shed 3 bases and J 2 bases; nucleotides not matched to a gene: 6. The CDR3 runs 15 residues. Per the germline V gene, CDR1 is SGHRS and CDR2 is YFSETQ. The CDR3 spells CASSYQTGPTDTQYF. The CDR3, as DNA: TGCGCCAGCAGCTACCAGACAGGGCCCACAGATACGCAGTATTTT. Looking up the rest from reference TRBV5-1 and TRBJ2-3 gives the full variable domain: KAGVTQTPRYLIKTRGQQVTLSCSPISGHRSVSWYQQTPGQGLQFLFEYFSETQRNKGNFPGRFSGRQFSNSRSEMNVSTLELGDSALYLCASSYQTGPTDTQYFGPGTRLTVL.

The V gene is TRBV15, the J gene TRBJ2-1; the match to TRBD2 covers 12 bases. CDR3 length equals 20 residues. Germline V gene data show CDR1 as LNHNV and CDR2 as YYDKDF (reference sequence). J was trimmed by 1 base and V by 0 bases; bases with no gene match: 10. CDR3 amino acids: CATSRDKSSGRVGSYNEQFF. Written as DNA, the CDR3 is TGTGCCACCAGCAGAGATAAATCTAGCGGGAGGGTAGGTTCCTACAATGAGCAGTTCTTC.

V is TRBV6-4 and J is TRBJ1-3; D is possibly TRBD1 (6 bases). The CDR3 length is 18 residues. V was clipped by 2 bases and J by 6 bases, with 23 bases between them. Germline assignment: CDR1 MRHNA and CDR2 SNTAGT. The CDR3 loop is CASSDPGRDNPRENTIYF. CDR3 sequence (DNA): TGTGCCAGCAGTGACCCGGGACGGGACAATCCCCGGGAAAACACCATATATTTT.

This chain connects TRBV6-1 to TRBJ2-3; TRBD2 agrees at 7 bases. After removal of 0 bases from V and 3 bases from J, the junction contained 12 bases not matched to a gene. This CDR3 is built from 18 residues. Germline lookup yields CDR1 MNHNS and CDR2 SASEGT. CDR3 coding DNA: TGTGCCAGCAGTGAAGCTTCTGGCGGCGGGAGAGGGACAGATACGCAGTATTTT. Translating it yields CASSEASGGGRGTDTQYF.